The TCR beta chain under discussion was sequenced for a study of shared clonotypes between healthy human individuals. Study conclusions and caveats: In the sorted subsets, rarefaction showed sequencing was incomplete despite large depth.

The study drew its donors from healthy HIV-negative adults without recent acute infections or vaccinations. Repertoires were generated with immunoSEQ multiplex PCR, while TCRdb's copy carries only in-frame clones and drops some. The table lists roughly 1.5 million clones, around 98% of them singletons. Germline loops: CDR1 SGHTA, CDR2 FQGNSA. The CDR3 is made up of 13 amino acids. Between the trimmed V and J ends, which lost 1 base and 7 bases, there was a span of 7 bases. Worth noting for this clone: The antigen is not known.

This clonotype originated in a man aged 30 to 45 in good health. The chain joins TRBV7-2 to TRBJ1-4; no clear D gene. Material: naive CD4+ T cells sorted from blood. Subset noted: CD45RA+ positively selected. CDR3 sequence (DNA): TGTGCCAGCAGCTTAGTCGGCGGTGAAAAACTGTTTTTT. It translates to CASSLVGGEKLFF.